This is a list of T cell receptor beta chains from one sample in a study of blood T cells in healthy people across ages. TCRdb reprocessed the 5' RACE reads with MiXCR, giving one entry per CDR3 protein. The table records some 1.1 million distinct CDR3 sequences, 35% to 45% of them present only once. Sequenced input: blood. These TCRs come from a young man in good health. Each CDR3 is given with its conserved first and last residue. Fields, in order: clone size, V gene, J gene, D gene, CDR3 DNA, CDR3 protein. A D gene is named only where the DNA matches it firmly. Clone size is shown for a subset of rows, as once, few, many or a class of expanded clone.

few	TRBV5-1	TRBJ2-1	.	TGCGCCAGCAGCTTGGCAGGACTGAGCTCCTACAATGAGCAGTTCTTC	CASSLAGLSSYNEQFF
once	TRBV3-1	TRBJ2-3	.	TGTGCCAGCAGCCTTGCCGGGACACCCGGCACAGATACGCAGTATTTT	CASSLAGTPGTDTQYF
few	TRBV20-1	TRBJ2-4	TRBD1	TGCAGTGCTACAGACAGGGCGGTTGCCAAAAACATTCAGTACTTC	CSATDRAVAKNIQYF
.	TRBV29-1	TRBJ2-5	.	TGCAGCGTTAGAGCAAGCCGAGCAGAGACCCAGTACTTC	CSVRASRAETQYF
few	TRBV29-1	TRBJ2-2	.	TGCAGCGTTGTGGACCCGAACACCGGGGAGCTGTTTTTT	CSVVDPNTGELFF
.	TRBV12-3/TRBV12-4	TRBJ1-4	.	TGTGCCAGCACTCTGAGGGGACTTATCGGTGAAAAACTGTTTTTT	CASTLRGLIGEKLFF
.	TRBV2	TRBJ2-2	TRBD2	TGTGCCAGCAGTGAAGGGGAGGGGCCGCGGGAGCTGTTTTTT	CASSEGEGPRELFF
.	TRBV29-1	TRBJ2-5	.	TGCAGCGTTGATGATACAGGGAAGGAGACCCAGTACTTC	CSVDDTGKETQYF
.	TRBV4-2	TRBJ2-3	TRBD2	TGTGCCAGCAGCCCTGGGGTAGCGGGGAGTCACATAGATACGCAGTATTTT	CASSPGVAGSHIDTQYF
few	TRBV4-2	TRBJ1-1	.	TGTGCCAGCAGCCAAGAACACACCATGAACACTGAAGCTTTCTTT	CASSQEHTMNTEAFF
.	TRBV7-2	TRBJ1-2	.	TGTGCCAGCAGCTCAGTCGTAGGACCGGGGAACTATGGCTACACCTTC	CASSSVVGPGNYGYTF
.	TRBV20-1	TRBJ1-1	.	TGCAGTGCTAGTGAGGTTGGCCGGGATACTGAAGCTTTCTTT	CSASEVGRDTEAFF